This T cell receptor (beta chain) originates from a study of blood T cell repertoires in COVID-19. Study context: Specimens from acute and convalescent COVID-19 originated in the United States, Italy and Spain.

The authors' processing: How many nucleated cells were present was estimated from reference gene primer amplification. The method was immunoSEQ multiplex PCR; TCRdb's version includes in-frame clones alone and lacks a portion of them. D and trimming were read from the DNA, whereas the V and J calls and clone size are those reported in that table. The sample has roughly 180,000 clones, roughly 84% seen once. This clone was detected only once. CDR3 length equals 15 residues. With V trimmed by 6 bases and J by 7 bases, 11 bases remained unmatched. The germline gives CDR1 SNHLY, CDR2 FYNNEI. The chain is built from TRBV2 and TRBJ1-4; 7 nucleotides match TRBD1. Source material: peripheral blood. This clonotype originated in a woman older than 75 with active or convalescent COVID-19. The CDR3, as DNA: TGTGCCAGCAGCGAGTCTAGACAGGGAGGTGAAAAACTGTTTTTT. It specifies CASSESRQGGEKLFF.